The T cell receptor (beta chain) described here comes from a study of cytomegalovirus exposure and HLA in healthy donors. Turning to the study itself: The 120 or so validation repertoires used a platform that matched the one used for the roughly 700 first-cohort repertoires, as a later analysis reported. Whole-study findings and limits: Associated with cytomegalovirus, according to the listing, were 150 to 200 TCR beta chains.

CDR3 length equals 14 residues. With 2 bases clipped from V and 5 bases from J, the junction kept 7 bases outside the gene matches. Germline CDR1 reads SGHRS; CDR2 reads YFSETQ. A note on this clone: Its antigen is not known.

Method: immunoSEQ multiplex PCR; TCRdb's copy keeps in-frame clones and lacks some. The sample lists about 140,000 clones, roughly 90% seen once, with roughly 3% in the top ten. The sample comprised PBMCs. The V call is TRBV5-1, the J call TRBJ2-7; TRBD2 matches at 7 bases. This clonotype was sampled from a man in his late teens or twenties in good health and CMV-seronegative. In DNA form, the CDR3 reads TGCGCCAGCAGCTTAAGCGGGAAGGCCCACGAGCAGTACTTC. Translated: CASSLSGKAHEQYF.